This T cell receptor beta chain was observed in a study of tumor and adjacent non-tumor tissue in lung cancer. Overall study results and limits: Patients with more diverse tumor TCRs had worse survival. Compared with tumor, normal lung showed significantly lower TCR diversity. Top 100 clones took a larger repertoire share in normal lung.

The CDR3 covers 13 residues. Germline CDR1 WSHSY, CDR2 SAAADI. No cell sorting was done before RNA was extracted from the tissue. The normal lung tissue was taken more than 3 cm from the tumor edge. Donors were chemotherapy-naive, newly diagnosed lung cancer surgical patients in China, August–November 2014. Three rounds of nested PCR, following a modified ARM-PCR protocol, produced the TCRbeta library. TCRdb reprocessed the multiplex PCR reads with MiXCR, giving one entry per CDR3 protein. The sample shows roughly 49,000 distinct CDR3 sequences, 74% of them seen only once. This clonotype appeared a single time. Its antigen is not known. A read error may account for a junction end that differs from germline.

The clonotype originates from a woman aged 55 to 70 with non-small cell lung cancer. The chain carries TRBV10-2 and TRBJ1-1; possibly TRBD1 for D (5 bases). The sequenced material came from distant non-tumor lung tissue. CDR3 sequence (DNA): TGCGCCACCTCCGGGGGGATGAACGCTGAAGCCTTCTTT. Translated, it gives CATSGGMNAEAFF.